Listed below are T cell receptor beta chains from one sample, sequenced in a study of shared clonotypes between healthy human individuals. TCRdb's copy holds only in-frame clones and misses some; the assay was immunoSEQ multiplex PCR. The sample yields about 1.9 million clones, roughly 93% seen once. Source material: naive CD8+ T cells from PBMCs. Receptor source: a man between 18 and 29 years old in good health. Some clones in this sample may be carry-over from other donors' samples. CDR3s include the opening cysteine and the closing phenylalanine or tryptophan. A D gene is named only where the DNA matches it firmly. Some rows mark clone size as missing; the rest say once, few, many or name a class of expanded clone.

j_call: TRBJ2-7
d_call: TRBD1
clone_size: NA
v_call: TRBV27
cdr3_aa: CASSTDRGYEQYF
cdr3_nt: TGTGCCAGCAGTACAGACAGGGGCTACGAGCAGTACTTC

j_call: TRBJ2-7
d_call: TRBD1
clone_size: NA
v_call: TRBV28
cdr3_aa: CASSPGTGFGYEQYF
cdr3_nt: TGTGCCAGCAGTCCGGGGACAGGGTTTGGCTACGAGCAGTACTTC

j_call: TRBJ1-2
d_call: NA
clone_size: NA
v_call: TRBV6-5
cdr3_aa: CASSSSPQHGYTF
cdr3_nt: TGTGCCAGCAGTAGCTCGCCCCAGCATGGCTACACCTTC

j_call: TRBJ2-7
d_call: TRBD2
clone_size: NA
v_call: TRBV5-4
cdr3_aa: CASSQAGGAPYEQYF
cdr3_nt: TGTGCCAGCAGCCAAGCGGGAGGCGCGCCCTACGAGCAGTACTTC

j_call: TRBJ2-7
d_call: NA
clone_size: NA
v_call: TRBV27
cdr3_aa: CASSSQGGSYEQYF
cdr3_nt: TGTGCCAGCAGTTCCCAGGGCGGGTCCTACGAGCAGTACTTC

j_call: TRBJ1-1
d_call: NA
clone_size: NA
v_call: TRBV6-5
cdr3_aa: CASSYSGGFEAFF
cdr3_nt: TGTGCCAGCAGTTACTCCGGAGGTTTTGAAGCTTTCTTT

j_call: TRBJ2-5
d_call: TRBD2
clone_size: NA
v_call: TRBV11-2
cdr3_aa: CASSLGERGETQYF
cdr3_nt: TGTGCCAGCAGCTTAGGGGAGCGGGGAGAGACCCAGTACTTC

j_call: TRBJ1-3
d_call: NA
clone_size: once
v_call: TRBV30
cdr3_aa: CAWRAVQGDSGNTIYF
cdr3_nt: TGTGCCTGGAGAGCCGTACAGGGTGACTCTGGAAACACCATATATTTT

j_call: TRBJ1-5
d_call: NA
clone_size: NA
v_call: TRBV28
cdr3_aa: CASSFRGFNQPQHF
cdr3_nt: TGTGCCAGCAGTTTTAGGGGATTCAATCAGCCCCAGCATTTT

j_call: TRBJ2-7
d_call: NA
clone_size: NA
v_call: TRBV29-1
cdr3_aa: CSVGRSGPSYEQYF
cdr3_nt: TGCAGCGTGGGGAGATCAGGGCCATCCTACGAGCAGTACTTC

j_call: TRBJ2-2
d_call: NA
clone_size: NA
v_call: TRBV11-2
cdr3_aa: CASSLVTGSGELFF
cdr3_nt: TGTGCCAGCAGCTTGGTTACGGGGAGCGGGGAGCTGTTTTTT

j_call: TRBJ2-5
d_call: NA
clone_size: NA
v_call: TRBV29-1
cdr3_aa: CSVEGGRYF
cdr3_nt: TGCAGCGTTGAAGGGGGGAGATACTTC

j_call: TRBJ1-2
d_call: NA
clone_size: NA
v_call: TRBV6-5
cdr3_aa: CASSPSSGVYGYTF
cdr3_nt: TGTGCCAGCAGTCCATCCTCGGGGGTCTATGGCTACACCTTC

j_call: TRBJ2-7
d_call: TRBD2
clone_size: NA
v_call: TRBV11-2
cdr3_aa: CASSSATGGEASYEQYF
cdr3_nt: TGTGCCAGCAGCTCGGCTACTGGGGGGGAGGCCTCCTACGAGCAGTACTTC

j_call: TRBJ1-5
d_call: NA
clone_size: NA
v_call: TRBV27
cdr3_aa: CASSLGASSHQPQHF
cdr3_nt: TGTGCCAGCAGCTTAGGGGCCAGTTCACATCAGCCCCAGCATTTT

j_call: TRBJ2-1
d_call: NA
clone_size: NA
v_call: TRBV2
cdr3_aa: CASSLSQSSYNEQFF
cdr3_nt: TGTGCCAGCAGCCTATCCCAAAGCTCCTACAATGAGCAGTTCTTC

j_call: TRBJ2-1
d_call: TRBD2
clone_size: NA
v_call: TRBV6-6
cdr3_aa: CASRLGLAGINEQFF
cdr3_nt: TGTGCCAGCAGACTAGGACTAGCGGGAATCAATGAGCAGTTCTTC

j_call: TRBJ1-2
d_call: TRBD1
clone_size: NA
v_call: TRBV5-1
cdr3_aa: CASSPGQAKDGYTF
cdr3_nt: TGCGCCAGCAGCCCAGGACAGGCCAAGGATGGCTACACCTTC